A single T cell receptor beta chain is shown here with its context. Its specificity is not known. The sorted-subset replicate PCRs were given around 0.2 ug DNA, which is tens of thousands of T cell genomes. Method: immunoSEQ multiplex PCR; TCRdb's copy keeps in-frame clones and lacks some. This sample has some 2 million clones, with around 96% found just once. V dropped 3 bases and J dropped 6 bases, with 20 bases sitting between them. The CDR3 runs to 16 residues. Germline CDR1 reads SEHNR; CDR2 reads FQNEAQ (reference sequence). The data derive from a study of shared clonotypes between healthy human individuals. In the study overall: Each donor's CD4 naive and CD4 memory cells filled three plates apiece, CD8 naive two, and CD8 memory one. Study-wide results and caveats: Sharing across four donors was highest in naive CD4 (approximately 5%) and lowest in memory CD8 (roughly 0.4%).

CD45RO-negative, CCR7-selected cells formed the naive CD8 fraction, which excluded terminally differentiated effector memory CD45RA+ cells. This chain uses TRBV7-9 with TRBJ1-1; tentatively, D is TRBD1 (5 bases). What was sequenced was naive CD8+ T cells sorted from blood. The sequence came from a man aged 18 to 29 in good health. This CDR3 is CASSFGTLQGVSEAFF. The CDR3, as DNA: TGTGCCAGCAGCTTCGGCACTTTGCAGGGAGTTTCTGAAGCTTTCTTT. Filled out from reference TRBV7-9 and TRBJ1-1, the complete variable domain reads DTGVSQNPRHKITKRGQNVTFRCDPISEHNRLYWYRQTLGQGPEFLTYFQNEAQLEKSRLLSDRFSAERPKGSFSTLEIQRTEQGDSAMYLCASSFGTLQGVSEAFFGQGTRLTVV.